This is a list of T cell receptor beta chains from one sample in a study of cytomegalovirus exposure and HLA in healthy donors. TCRdb's table, derived via immunoSEQ multiplex PCR, lists solely in-frame clones and lacks some. The sample consists of 75,000 to 90,000 clones, 85% of them appearing once. Source material: PBMCs. These receptors all come from a man aged 40-55 years in good health and CMV-seropositive. Both conserved end residues are part of each CDR3. A D gene is named only where the DNA matches it firmly. The size entry is marked missing in some rows and otherwise reads once, few, many or a size class.

-,-,TRBJ2-7,TRBV30,CAWGQTQTTEQYF,TGTGCCTGGGGACAGACGCAAACGACCGAGCAGTACTTC
TRBD2,few,TRBJ2-3,TRBV5-4,CASSLGAGVTDTQYF,TGTGCCAGCAGCTTGGGTGCGGGAGTGACAGATACGCAGTATTTT
TRBD1,-,TRBJ2-2,TRBV11-3,CASSSRDRGTGELFF,TGTGCCAGCAGCAGCCGGGACAGGGGGACCGGGGAGCTGTTTTTT
TRBD1,-,TRBJ1-1,TRBV14,CASSSQGTLNTEAFF,TGTGCCAGCAGCTCACAGGGGACGTTGAACACTGAAGCTTTCTTT
TRBD1,-,TRBJ2-1,TRBV5-1,CASSTGTGFGNEQFF,TGCGCCAGCAGCACCGGGACAGGGTTTGGCAATGAGCAGTTCTTC
TRBD2,-,TRBJ2-1,TRBV4-2,CASSQDAGVRREGKNEQFF,TGTGCCAGCAGCCAAGACGCCGGAGTACGGCGGGAGGGTAAGAATGAGCAGTTCTTC
-,-,TRBJ2-7,TRBV9,CASSPRQAYEQYF,TGTGCCAGCAGCCCACGACAGGCCTACGAGCAGTACTTC
TRBD2,-,TRBJ2-1,TRBV7-2,CASSLVGGVNNEQFF,TGTGCCAGCAGCTTAGTTGGGGGGGTTAACAATGAGCAGTTCTTC
TRBD1,once,TRBJ2-5,TRBV19,CASQRTGGIQETQYF,TGTGCCAGCCAGCGGACAGGGGGAATCCAAGAGACCCAGTACTTC
-,-,TRBJ1-1,TRBV29-1,CSVEVQVEAFF,TGCAGCGTTGAAGTCCAGGTTGAAGCTTTCTTT
TRBD1,few,TRBJ2-6,TRBV15,CATLGGQGASGANVLTF,TGTGCCACGTTGGGTGGACAGGGGGCTTCTGGGGCCAACGTCCTGACTTTC
-,-,TRBJ1-2,TRBV9,CASSVDGYPDGYTF,TGTGCCAGCAGCGTAGATGGTTATCCAGATGGCTACACCTTC
-,-,TRBJ2-2,TRBV7-9,CASNLRETGELFF,TGTGCCAGCAATCTCCGGGAAACCGGGGAGCTGTTTTTT
-,few,TRBJ1-4,TRBV6-1,CASSPRQAANEKLFF,TGTGCCAGCAGTCCCCGTCAGGCAGCTAATGAAAAACTGTTTTTT
TRBD2,-,TRBJ2-1,TRBV19,CASRPYTGGSGSSEQFF,TGTGCCAGTAGACCCTATACGGGCGGGAGTGGGTCGAGTGAGCAGTTCTTC
TRBD2,-,TRBJ2-1,TRBV7-3,CASSLGVTSGVGALEQFF,TGTGCCAGCAGCTTAGGGGTGACTAGCGGGGTGGGGGCCTTAGAGCAGTTCTTC
-,-,TRBJ2-1,TRBV11-2,CASRLGGYNEQFF,TGTGCCAGCCGCCTGGGGGGCTACAATGAGCAGTTCTTC
TRBD1,-,TRBJ2-7,TRBV7-2,CASSLGGGTGAIGQYF,TGTGCCAGCAGCTTAGGGGGTGGGACAGGGGCAATTGGGCAGTACTTC
-,-,TRBJ1-6,TRBV28,CASTTGSSYNSPLHF,TGTGCCAGCACTACAGGAAGCTCCTATAATTCACCCCTCCACTTT
-,-,TRBJ2-4,TRBV6-1,CASSESPGIPSNIQYF,TGTGCCAGCAGTGAAAGCCCCGGGATTCCAAGTAACATTCAGTACTTC
-,-,TRBJ1-2,TRBV7-8,CASSHRVDGYTF,TGTGCCAGCAGCCATCGAGTGGATGGCTACACCTTC
TRBD1,-,TRBJ1-4,TRBV18,CASSPIGQGEKLFF,TGTGCCAGCTCACCAATAGGACAGGGTGAAAAACTGTTTTTT
-,-,TRBJ2-3,TRBV9,CASSEQQGPSTDTQYF,TGTGCCAGCAGCGAGCAGCAGGGCCCTAGCACAGATACGCAGTATTTT
-,once,TRBJ2-7,TRBV4-1,CASSQDGLEQYF,TGCGCCAGCAGCCAAGATGGACTTGAGCAGTACTTC
-,-,TRBJ2-7,TRBV6-1,CASSGQLYEQYF,TGTGCCAGCAGTGGACAACTCTACGAGCAGTACTTC
TRBD2,-,TRBJ2-5,TRBV4-2,CASSQDRRGSETQYF,TGTGCCAGCAGCCAAGATAGGCGGGGGTCGGAGACCCAGTACTTC
-,-,TRBJ2-2,TRBV7-9,CASSPSNENGELFF,TGTGCCAGCAGCCCTTCGAACGAGAACGGGGAGCTGTTTTTT
TRBD2,-,TRBJ2-1,TRBV5-4,CAMEREAYNEQFF,TGTGCCATGGAGCGGGAGGCCTACAATGAGCAGTTCTTC
-,-,TRBJ1-1,TRBV5-1,CASTLRPGHKNTEAFF,TGCGCCAGCACCTTGAGACCGGGACACAAGAACACTGAAGCTTTCTTT
-,once,TRBJ1-5,TRBV18,CASSPAGGQPQHF,TGTGCCAGCTCACCCGCGGGAGGGCAGCCCCAGCATTTT
-,-,TRBJ2-5,TRBV11-1,CASGHSGTALETQYF,TGTGCCAGCGGACATTCCGGGACTGCTCTGGAGACCCAGTACTTC
-,-,TRBJ2-7,TRBV6-1,CASNTGPLYEQYF,TGTGCCAGTAATACAGGGCCTCTCTACGAGCAGTACTTC
-,-,TRBJ2-2,TRBV21-1,CAGSGFVRGRGELFF,TGTGCCGGATCGGGATTCGTCAGGGGGCGCGGGGAGCTGTTTTTT
-,-,TRBJ1-1,TRBV5-1,CASSLEVGAGTEAFF,TGCGCCAGCAGCTTGGAGGTTGGGGCCGGCACTGAAGCTTTCTTT
TRBD1,-,TRBJ2-3,TRBV29-1,CSVRETGGDTQYF,TGCAGCGTTAGGGAGACAGGGGGAGATACGCAGTATTTT
-,-,TRBJ2-5,TRBV7-9,CSSSSTPRQEYQETQYF,TGTTCCAGCAGCTCTACACCGCGACAGGAGTACCAAGAGACCCAGTACTTC
TRBD2,-,TRBJ2-7,TRBV4-2,CASSQDLAGGREQYF,TGTGCCAGCAGCCAAGACCTAGCGGGAGGTCGGGAGCAGTACTTC
-,-,TRBJ2-3,TRBV5-4,CASSPGGGDTQYF,TGTGCCAGCAGCCCCGGGGGTGGAGATACGCAGTATTTT
TRBD1,-,TRBJ2-7,TRBV7-9,CASSSSGGDKQYF,TGTGCCAGCAGCTCCTCAGGGGGCGATAAGCAGTACTTC
-,-,TRBJ1-6,TRBV7-9,CASSFWQGSSPLHF,TGTGCCAGCAGCTTTTGGCAGGGAAGTTCACCCCTCCACTTT
TRBD1,few,TRBJ2-4,TRBV11-3,CASSLRGTGGNIQYF,TGTGCCAGCAGCTTAAGAGGGACAGGGGGAAACATTCAGTACTTC
-,-,TRBJ2-7,TRBV21-1,CASNPRDMGQGSHEQYF,TGTGCCAGCAACCCGAGGGACATGGGACAGGGGTCCCACGAGCAGTACTTC
-,-,TRBJ1-6,TRBV19,CASSIRWETNSPLHF,TGTGCCAGTAGTATTCGTTGGGAGACAAATTCACCCCTCCACTTT
-,-,TRBJ2-2,TRBV19,CASSIGGGASSYTGELFF,TGTGCCAGTAGTATAGGAGGGGGGGCCTCTTCGTACACCGGGGAGCTGTTTTTT
TRBD2,-,TRBJ2-1,TRBV7-8,CASSRLTSGGAHEQFF,TGTGCCAGCAGCCGGTTGACTAGCGGGGGGGCTCATGAGCAGTTCTTC
-,-,TRBJ1-4,TRBV29-1,CSVGEGKNEKLFF,TGCAGCGTTGGGGAGGGCAAGAATGAAAAACTGTTTTTT
-,few,TRBJ2-4,TRBV5-7,CASSKFPLGAIKNIQYF,TGTGCCAGCAGCAAGTTTCCTCTGGGGGCCATCAAAAACATTCAGTACTTC
TRBD1,-,TRBJ1-1,TRBV2,CASRTGVNTEAFF,TGTGCCAGCAGGACAGGGGTTAACACTGAAGCTTTCTTT
TRBD1,-,TRBJ1-1,TRBV18,CASSRLPTGRNTEAFF,TGTGCCAGCTCCCGACTACCGACAGGGCGTAACACTGAAGCTTTCTTT
-,-,TRBJ1-1,TRBV10-3,CAISESWPNTEAFF,TGTGCCATCAGTGAGTCGTGGCCGAACACTGAAGCTTTCTTT
TRBD1,-,TRBJ1-4,TRBV18,CASSPPGTDEKLFF,TGTGCCAGCTCACCGCCGGGGACAGATGAAAAACTGTTTTTT
TRBD2,-,TRBJ2-3,TRBV6-1,CASSEGGSGVVWDTQYF,TGTGCCAGCAGTGAAGGAGGTAGCGGGGTAGTGTGGGATACGCAGTATTTT
TRBD1,-,TRBJ2-1,TRBV15,CATGWDRGNEQFF,TGTGCCACCGGCTGGGACAGGGGCAATGAGCAGTTCTTC
TRBD1,-,TRBJ2-6,TRBV29-1,CSVEVGQGPSGANVLTF,TGCAGCGTTGAAGTGGGACAGGGCCCCTCTGGGGCCAACGTCCTGACTTTC
TRBD1,few,TRBJ1-6,TRBV30,CAWTKGTGSNSPLHF,TGTGCCTGGACTAAAGGGACAGGGTCGAATTCACCCCTCCACTTT